This T cell receptor (beta chain) was recovered during a study of blood T cell repertoires in COVID-19. Study-wide context: In each case, the material was cDNA or gDNA derived from T cells, B-cell-depleted T cells, or PBMCs.

J lost 2 bases, V lost 1 base, and 8 bases had no gene match. From germline, CDR1 is SGHTA and CDR2 FQGNSA. CDR3 size: 16 residues. Assay used: immunoSEQ multiplex PCR; TCRdb lists only in-frame clones, some missing. The sample consists of around 86,000 clones, approximately 83% of them appearing once. This TCR was sampled from a woman older than 75 with acute or convalescent COVID-19. The sequenced sample consisted of peripheral blood. The V gene is TRBV7-2, the J gene TRBJ2-7; 7 nucleotides agree with TRBD2. The CDR3 here is CASSLEAGTSTYEQYF. DNA of the CDR3: TGTGCCAGCAGCTTAGAAGCGGGAACCTCTACCTACGAGCAGTACTTC.